A selection of T cell receptor beta chains follows, all from one sample in a study of blood T cell repertoires in COVID-19. The method was immunoSEQ multiplex PCR; TCRdb's version includes in-frame clones alone and lacks a portion of them. The sample holds 190,000 or so clones, 65% to 90% seen once. Source material: PBMCs or T cells enriched from blood (not recorded which). These receptors all come from a woman aged 25 to 39 who had been exposed to COVID-19. Each CDR3 is given without its conserved first and last residue. Size tells how often a clone was seen (once, few, many) or the class of an expanded clone, and some rows leave it out.

v_call	j_call	clone_size	cdr3_aa
TRBV12-3/TRBV12-4	TRBJ1-1	-	ASTSRSREAF
TRBV30	TRBJ1-1	many	AWTSLPPGQGIGADMNTEAF
TRBV5-1	TRBJ1-1	-	ASSLAAGMNTEAF
TRBV5-1	TRBJ1-5	-	ASSLDGGTYNQPQH
TRBV19	TRBJ1-6	-	ASSISHSSYNSPLH
TRBV2	TRBJ2-3	-	ASSGGFASTDTDTQY
TRBV19	TRBJ1-2	-	ASSPFLNYGYT
TRBV2	TRBJ2-2	-	ASSAMAGNTGELF
TRBV3-1/TRBV3-2	TRBJ2-1	-	ASSQDRLAGGGTEQF
TRBV19	TRBJ2-7	-	ASSNRQFDDEQY
TRBV18	TRBJ2-7	-	ASFLGTGRSYEQY
TRBV11-2	TRBJ2-3	-	ASSVDPTVTDTQY
TRBV6-6	TRBJ1-4	once	ASSYGDRTTNEKLF
TRBV15	TRBJ2-7	-	ATSSGGEQY
TRBV24-1	TRBJ2-7	once	ATSDPDRGNYEQY
TRBV4-1	TRBJ2-7	-	ASSQDIRGLSSYEQY
TRBV5-1	TRBJ1-2	-	ASSLGGGTGLSANYGYT
TRBV19	TRBJ2-7	once	ASSSPGEQY
TRBV19	TRBJ2-1	-	ASSNPRQRYNEQF
TRBV3-1/TRBV3-2	TRBJ2-1	-	ASSQGPGLASPPTLLNEQF
TRBV12-5	TRBJ1-1	-	ASAAAGGYWSF
TRBV6-6	TRBJ2-7	-	ASSYLTNRGGEQY
TRBV2	TRBJ1-3	-	ASRSAGNTIY
TRBV28	TRBJ2-7	-	ASSREPSGEQY
TRBV9	TRBJ1-3	-	ASSVESGNGNTIY
TRBV6-5	TRBJ2-1	few	ASSYEGQSYNEQF
TRBV19	TRBJ2-4	-	ASSFRQAQNIQY
TRBV3-1/TRBV3-2	TRBJ2-5	-	ASSQVTVGRETQY
TRBV27	TRBJ1-1	-	ASSLRFPGSLAEAF
TRBV30	TRBJ1-2	-	AWSSRGRGGYT
TRBV19	TRBJ1-4	once	ASTVDRGEKLF
TRBV12-3/TRBV12-4	TRBJ2-3	-	ASSNADHRQQY
TRBV5-1	TRBJ2-3	-	ASSILAGDTDTQY
TRBV27	TRBJ2-7	many	ASSFNPAYEQY